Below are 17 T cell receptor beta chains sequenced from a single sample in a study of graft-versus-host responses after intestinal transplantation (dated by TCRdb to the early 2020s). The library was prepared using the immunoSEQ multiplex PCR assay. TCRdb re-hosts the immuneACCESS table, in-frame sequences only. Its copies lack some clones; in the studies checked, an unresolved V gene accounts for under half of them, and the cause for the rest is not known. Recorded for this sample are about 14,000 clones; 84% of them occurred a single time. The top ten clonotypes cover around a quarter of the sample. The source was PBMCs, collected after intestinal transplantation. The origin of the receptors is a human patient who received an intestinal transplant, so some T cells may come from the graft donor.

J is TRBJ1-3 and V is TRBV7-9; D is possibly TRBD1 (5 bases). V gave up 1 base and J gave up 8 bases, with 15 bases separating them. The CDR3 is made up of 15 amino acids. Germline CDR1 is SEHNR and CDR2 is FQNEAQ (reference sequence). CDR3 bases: TGTGCCAGCAGCTTAGTATCGATTTTAGGGGACACCATATATTTT. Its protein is CASSLVSILGDTIYF.

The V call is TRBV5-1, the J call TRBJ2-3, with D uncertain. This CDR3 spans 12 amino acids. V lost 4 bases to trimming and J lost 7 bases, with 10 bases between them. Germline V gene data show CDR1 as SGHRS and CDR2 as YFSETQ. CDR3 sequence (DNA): TGCGCCAGCAGCCTATCGCGCTATACGCAGTATTTT. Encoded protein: CASSLSRYTQYF.

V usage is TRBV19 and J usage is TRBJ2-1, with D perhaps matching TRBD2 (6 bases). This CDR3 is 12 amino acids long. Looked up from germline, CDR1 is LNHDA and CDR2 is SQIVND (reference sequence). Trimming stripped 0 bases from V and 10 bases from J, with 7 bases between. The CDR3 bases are TGTGCCAGTAGTATAGAGGAGGGAGAGCAGTTCTTC. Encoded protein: CASSIEEGEQFF.

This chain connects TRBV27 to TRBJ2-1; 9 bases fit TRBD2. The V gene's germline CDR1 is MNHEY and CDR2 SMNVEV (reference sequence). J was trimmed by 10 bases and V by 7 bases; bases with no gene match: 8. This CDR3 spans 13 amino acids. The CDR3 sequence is CASTRTSVGEQFF. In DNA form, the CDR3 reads TGTGCCAGCACCCGGACTAGCGTGGGCGAGCAGTTCTTC.

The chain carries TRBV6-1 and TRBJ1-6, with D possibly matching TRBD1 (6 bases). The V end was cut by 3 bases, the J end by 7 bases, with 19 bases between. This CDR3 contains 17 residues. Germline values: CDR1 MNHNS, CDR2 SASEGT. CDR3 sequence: CASSDHPGTWVNSPLHF. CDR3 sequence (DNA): TGTGCCAGCAGTGATCACCCCGGGACATGGGTAAATTCACCCCTCCACTTT.

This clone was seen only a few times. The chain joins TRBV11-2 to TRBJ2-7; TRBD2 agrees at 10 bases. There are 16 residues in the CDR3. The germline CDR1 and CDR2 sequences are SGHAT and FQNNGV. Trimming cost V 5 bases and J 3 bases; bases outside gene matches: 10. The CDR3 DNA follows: TGTGCCAGCAGCCCCCTTCCAGCGGGAGGGTTCTACGAGCAGTACTTC. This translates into CASSPLPAGGFYEQYF.

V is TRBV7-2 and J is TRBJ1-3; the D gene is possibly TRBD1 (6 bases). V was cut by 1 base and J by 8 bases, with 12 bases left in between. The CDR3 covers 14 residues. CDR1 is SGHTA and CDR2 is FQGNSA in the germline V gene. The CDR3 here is CASSLDRGGYTIYF. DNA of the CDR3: TGTGCCAGCAGCTTAGATCGAGGGGGTTACACCATATATTTT.

CDR3 coding DNA: TGCGCCAGCAGCTTAGTAGTGAACACTGAAGCTTTCTTT. Translation: CASSLVVNTEAFF. The V and J genes are TRBV5-1 and TRBJ1-1, with D hard to call. This CDR3 contains 13 residues. Trimming removed 2 bases from V and 0 bases from J, with 5 bases in between. Germline V gene sequence: CDR1 SGHRS, CDR2 YFSETQ. Using reference TRBV5-1 and TRBJ1-1 for the parts outside the CDR3, the full variable domain is KAGVTQTPRYLIKTRGQQVTLSCSPISGHRSVSWYQQTPGQGLQFLFEYFSETQRNKGNFPGRFSGRQFSNSRSEMNVSTLELGDSALYLCASSLVVNTEAFFGQGTRLTVV.

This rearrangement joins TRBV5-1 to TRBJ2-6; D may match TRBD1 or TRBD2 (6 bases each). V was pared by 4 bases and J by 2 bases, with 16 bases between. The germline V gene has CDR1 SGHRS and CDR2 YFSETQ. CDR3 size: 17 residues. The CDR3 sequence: CASSPREGGPGANVLTF. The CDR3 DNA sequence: TGCGCCAGCAGCCCGCGAGAGGGGGGACCTGGGGCCAACGTCCTGACTTTC.

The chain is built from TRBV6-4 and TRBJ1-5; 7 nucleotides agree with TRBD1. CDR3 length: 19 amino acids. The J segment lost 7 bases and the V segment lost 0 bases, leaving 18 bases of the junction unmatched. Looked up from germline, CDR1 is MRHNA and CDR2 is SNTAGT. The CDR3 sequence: CASSDSSRHGDSDRQPQHF. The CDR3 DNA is TGTGCCAGCAGTGACTCCAGCCGTCATGGGGACAGTGATCGACAGCCCCAGCATTTT.

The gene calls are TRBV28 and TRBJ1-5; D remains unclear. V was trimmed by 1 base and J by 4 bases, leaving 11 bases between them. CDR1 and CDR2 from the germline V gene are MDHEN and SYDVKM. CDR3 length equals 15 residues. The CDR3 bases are TGTGCCAGCAGTTTATCCGGTAGACGGAATCAGCCCCAGCATTTT. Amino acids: CASSLSGRRNQPQHF.

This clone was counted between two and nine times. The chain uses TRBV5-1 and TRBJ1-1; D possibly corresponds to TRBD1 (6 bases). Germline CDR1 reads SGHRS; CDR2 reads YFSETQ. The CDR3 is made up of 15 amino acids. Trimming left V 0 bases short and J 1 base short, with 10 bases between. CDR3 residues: CASSLVGAGNTEAFF. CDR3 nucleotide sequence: TGCGCCAGCAGCTTGGTGGGGGCTGGGAACACTGAAGCTTTCTTT. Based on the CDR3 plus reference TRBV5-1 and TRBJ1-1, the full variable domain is KAGVTQTPRYLIKTRGQQVTLSCSPISGHRSVSWYQQTPGQGLQFLFEYFSETQRNKGNFPGRFSGRQFSNSRSEMNVSTLELGDSALYLCASSLVGAGNTEAFFGQGTRLTVV.

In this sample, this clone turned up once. CDR3 DNA sequence: TGTGCCAGCAGATTTACAGGGATTAACACCGGGGAGCTGTTTTTT. Amino acids: CASRFTGINTGELFF. The chain is built from TRBV6-5 and TRBJ2-2; D is possibly TRBD1 (6 bases). Per the germline V gene, CDR1 is MNHEY and CDR2 is SVGAGI. The length of the CDR3 is 15 residues. The V end lost 6 bases, the J end lost 2 bases, and 13 bases lay between the germline ends.

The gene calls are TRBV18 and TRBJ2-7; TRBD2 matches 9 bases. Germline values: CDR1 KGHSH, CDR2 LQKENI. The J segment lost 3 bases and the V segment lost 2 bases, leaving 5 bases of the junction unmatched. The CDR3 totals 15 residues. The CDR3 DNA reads TGTGCCAGCTCACCAGCAGGACTAGCGCTCTACGAGCAGTACTTC. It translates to CASSPAGLALYEQYF.

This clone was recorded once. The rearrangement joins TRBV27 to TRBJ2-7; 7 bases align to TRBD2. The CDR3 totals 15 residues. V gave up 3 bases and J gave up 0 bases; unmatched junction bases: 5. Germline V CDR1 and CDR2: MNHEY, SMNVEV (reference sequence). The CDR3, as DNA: TGTGCCAGCAGTTTGGGAGGGTATAGCTCCTACGAGCAGTACTTC. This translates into CASSLGGYSSYEQYF.

CDR3 sequence: CASSLVRGYGNTEAFF. The CDR3 region has the DNA TGTGCCAGCAGTTTAGTCAGGGGGTATGGAAACACTGAAGCTTTCTTT. This sequence joins TRBV28 and TRBJ1-1; 7 bases align to TRBD1. CDR1 and CDR2 from the germline V gene are MDHEN and SYDVKM. The CDR3 loop spans 16 amino acids. Unmatched junction bases numbered 8, after V lost 2 bases and J lost 2 bases.

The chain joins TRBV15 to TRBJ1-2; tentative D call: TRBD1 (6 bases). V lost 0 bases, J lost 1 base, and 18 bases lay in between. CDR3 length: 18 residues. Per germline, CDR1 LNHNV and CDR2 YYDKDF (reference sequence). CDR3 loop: CATSRDLLDSPLNYGYTF. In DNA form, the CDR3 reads TGTGCCACCAGCAGAGATCTTCTGGACAGCCCGCTTAACTATGGCTACACCTTC.